What follows are 11 T cell receptor beta chains derived from one specimen sequenced in a study of blood T cell repertoires in COVID-19. This table comes from immunoSEQ multiplex PCR, and its TCRdb copy is limited to in-frame clones, with some not included. Among 250,000 to 400,000 clones listed, approximately 87% were seen once. Source material: peripheral blood. These receptor sequences come from a woman under 40 with COVID-19, enrolled during active disease.

The rearrangement links TRBV29-1 to TRBJ2-3; D may be TRBD1 (6 bases). The CDR3 is 14 amino acids. Germline CDR1 SQVTM, CDR2 ANQGSEA. V shed 6 bases and J shed 0 bases, with 13 bases lying between them. CDR3 nucleotides: TGCAGCGTGGTACAGGGACCTAGCACAGATACGCAGTATTTT. It specifies CSVVQGPSTDTQYF.

The chain recombines TRBV28 with TRBJ2-1; 11 bases agree with TRBD2. Unmatched junction bases numbered 6, after V lost 6 bases and J lost 5 bases. The length of the CDR3 is 15 residues. CDR1 and CDR2 (germline): MDHEN, SYDVKM. The CDR3: CASSLLAGVDNEQFF. CDR3 bases: TGTGCCAGCAGCTTACTAGCGGGAGTTGACAATGAGCAGTTCTTC.

V usage is TRBV19 and J usage is TRBJ2-7; TRBD2 aligns across 7 bases. The CDR3 runs 15 residues. The V and J ends lost 9 bases and 7 bases, in that order; junction bases with no gene match: 18. Germline V gives CDR1 LNHDA, CDR2 SQIVND (reference sequence). Here the CDR3 reads CASRYPPLAPKEQYF. CDR3 coding DNA: TGTGCCAGCCGATATCCCCCACTAGCGCCGAAAGAGCAGTACTTC. The whole variable domain, filled in from reference TRBV19 and TRBJ2-7, reads DGGITQSPKYLFRKEGQNVTLSCEQNLNHDAMYWYRQDPGQGLRLIYYSQIVNDFQKGDIAEGYSVSREKKESFPLTVTSAQKNPTAFYLCASRYPPLAPKEQYFGPGTRLTVT.

The chain carries TRBV21-1 and TRBJ1-5; TRBD1, as called in the table, went unchecked against the DNA. TRBV21-1 is a known pseudogene. The CDR3 extends over 16 amino acids. CDR3 sequence reads: CASSNLTGPYEQPQHF. In DNA, the CDR3 is TGTGCCAGCAGCAACCTAACAGGGCCCTATGAACAGCCCCAGCATTTT.

This clone was seen once. The rearrangement uses TRBV4-2 and TRBJ2-3; weak D call: TRBD2 (6 bases). Germline V gene data show CDR1 as LGHNA and CDR2 as YNFKEQ. V lost 3 bases and J 14 bases, leaving 24 bases between the germline ends. The CDR3 length is 15 residues. The CDR3 coding sequence is TGTGCCAGCAGCCAGGATCTAATGGAGGGCTCAGGTGTGTATTTT. As protein: CASSQDLMEGSGVYF.

This clone was seen only a few times. V and J are TRBV7-3 and TRBJ2-2; TRBD2 aligns across 15 bases. CDR1 and CDR2 from the germline V gene are SGHTA and FQGTGA. Trimming took 5 bases from V and 4 from J; bases not matched to a gene: 2. This CDR3 contains 16 residues. Here the CDR3 reads CASSQGLAGGTGELFF. CDR3 bases: TGTGCCAGCAGCCAGGGACTAGCGGGAGGCACCGGGGAGCTGTTTTTT.

V and J are TRBV6-5 and TRBJ1-5; D is uncertain. Trimming pared 5 bases from V and 0 bases from J, leaving 5 bases between. In germline, CDR1 is MNHEY, CDR2 SVGAGI. The CDR3 totals 13 residues. The CDR3 bases are TGTGCCAGCAGTCCAGATAGCAATCAGCCCCAGCATTTT. Protein sequence: CASSPDSNQPQHF.

The gene calls are TRBV25-1 and TRBJ1-1, with 9 bases aligning to TRBD1. Trimming cost V 6 bases and J 1 base; bases outside gene matches: 6. CDR1 is MGHDK and CDR2 is SYGVNS in the germline V gene. This CDR3 is built from 15 residues. CDR3 in DNA: TGTGCCAGCAGCCCAAAGGGACAGGGGAACACTGAAGCTTTCTTT. Amino acids: CASSPKGQGNTEAFF.

The chain has TRBV6-5 and TRBJ2-7, with TRBD1 matching 10 bases. The germline V gene has CDR1 MNHEY and CDR2 SVGAGI. After removal of 6 bases from V and 3 bases from J, the junction contained 8 bases not matched to a gene. This CDR3 has 15 amino acids. In nucleotides, the CDR3 is TGTGCCAGCAGCCCGACCGGGACAGGGGTCTACGAGCAGTACTTC. It specifies CASSPTGTGVYEQYF.

In nucleotides, the CDR3 is TGTGCCAGCAGTATACGAGACGGCGGAGATACGCAGTATTTT. This gives the protein CASSIRDGGDTQYF. The gene calls are TRBV27 and TRBJ2-3; unclear D gene. The CDR3 loop spans 14 amino acids. In germline, CDR1 is MNHEY, CDR2 SMNVEV (reference sequence). Trimming stripped 5 bases from V and 5 bases from J, with 14 bases between.

The V and J genes are TRBV29-1 and TRBJ2-1; TRBD2 matches at 13 bases. The ends lost 6 bases at V and 8 bases at J; junction bases unmatched: 1. This CDR3 has 12 residues. Germline values: CDR1 SQVTM, CDR2 ANQGSEA. The CDR3 DNA follows: TGCAGCGTCGGACTAGCGGGAGATGAGCAGTTCTTC. Translating gives CSVGLAGDEQFF.